This T cell receptor (beta chain) was profiled in a study of shared clonotypes between healthy human individuals. The overall study: Three plates each covered CD4 naive and memory; CD8 naive two, CD8 memory one.

Generated by immunoSEQ multiplex PCR, the TCRdb table keeps only in-frame clones and is missing some. The sample includes about 340,000 clones, around four fifths seen only once; the top ten take about 10%. Investigators divided CD4+ cells into CD45RA+ naive and CD45RA-negative memory subsets. This CDR3 region has 13 residues. Germline CDR1 and CDR2: LNHDA and SQIVND (reference sequence). The V end lost 6 bases, the J end lost 10 bases, and 18 bases lay between the germline ends. The study, taken as a whole, reports: Naive CD4 clonotypes overlapped across a handful of donors at around 4.8%. Shared clonotypes across all four donors exceeded non-shared ones in generation probability.

A word on this clone: Its specificity is not known.

This clonotype was obtained from a young man in good health. The chain carries TRBV19 and TRBJ1-1; a possible D gene is TRBD1 (5 bases). The sample was memory CD4+ T cells sorted from blood. Subset of the sample: CD45RA-negative fraction. Here the CDR3 DNA reads TGTGCCAGTAGCCAATCCGGGACCCCTTCAGCTTTCTTT. Its translation: CASSQSGTPSAFF.